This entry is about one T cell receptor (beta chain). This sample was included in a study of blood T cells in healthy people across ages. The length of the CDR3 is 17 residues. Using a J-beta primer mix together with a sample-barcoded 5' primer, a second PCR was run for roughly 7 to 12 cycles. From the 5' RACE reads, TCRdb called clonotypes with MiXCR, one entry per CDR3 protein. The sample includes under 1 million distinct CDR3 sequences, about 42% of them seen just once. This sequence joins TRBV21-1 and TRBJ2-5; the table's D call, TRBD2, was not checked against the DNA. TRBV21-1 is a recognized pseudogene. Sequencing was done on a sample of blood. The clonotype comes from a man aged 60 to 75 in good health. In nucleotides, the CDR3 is TGTGCCATCCGACCGGGTGGGGAAAGTTCTGGAGTGGAGACCCAGTACTTC. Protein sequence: CAIRPGGESSGVETQYF.